Included here is one T cell receptor (beta chain) sequence, with context. Its antigen is not yet known. No much larger clonotype is one base removed from it; base qualities were not supplied. This sample stems from a study of blood T cell repertoires in COVID-19 (TCRdb year 2020). With respect to the entire study: Samples from collaborators originated in the United States, Italy and Spain and spanned both the acute and convalescent phases of COVID-19. Where available, HLA class I and class II types were obtained from metadata supplied by the sample provider rather than from assay-based typing. A freely available public database, intended as a resource for researchers studying the immune response to SARS-CoV-2, is where the repertoires were released. Nearly every sample came with metadata listing a de-identified subject ID, COVID-19 status, age in years and sex. The samples were drawn from the first 160 participants of the ongoing ImmuneRACE study and from 1,254 subjects provided by 6 global collaborators. The prospective study material was composed of cDNA or gDNA derived from T cells, B-cell-depleted T cells, or PBMCs. Deeply sampled blood TCRbeta repertoires from subjects exposed to, actively infected with, or recovered from COVID-19 were included in the dataset.

TCRbeta CDR3 regions were amplified from genomic DNA using the immunoSEQ Assay, a bias-controlled multiplex PCR. The original pipeline was this. Nucleated cell counts per sample were estimated from amplification of reference gene primers within the assay. Sequence reads were collapsed and filtered to measure the absolute abundance of every unique TCRbeta CDR3 rearrangement. Productive Simpson clonality was computed per sample as the square root of Simpson's diversity index over productive rearrangements. In TCRdb, the immuneACCESS table is reduced to in-frame sequences with V and J assigned. These tables do not hold every clone; where another copy was compared, an unresolved V gene accounts for under half, and the others remain unexplained. V, J and clone size are those of that table, while D and trimming were read from the DNA. The sample profile shows 200,000 or so clones; 82% of them were found once. The top ten clones comprise around 5.2% of the sample.

Beyond this particular receptor, the publication reports: How much clinical and demographic metadata was included differed by source and by participant, and the metadata was provided uncurated.

The collaborating institutions used their own protocols to collect whole blood in K2EDTA tubes. For TCRbeta analysis, collaborators shipped samples in one of three forms: frozen whole blood, isolated PBMCs, or DNA extracted from either of those sample types. V loses 1 base at its end and J loses 10 bases; junction bases beyond the gene matches: 7. CDR1 and CDR2 were assigned from the germline V gene as SGDLS and YYNGEE. The CDR3 measures 15 amino acids from cysteine to phenylalanine. Just the 45-base CDR3 DNA is kept, in frame starting at base 1. The rearrangement combines TRBV9 with TRBJ1-6, with TRBD1 matching 8 junction bases. The sequence was obtained from a woman aged 25 to 45 with acute or convalescent COVID-19. Material for sequencing was peripheral blood. The nucleotide sequence reads as follows: TGTGCCAGCAGCGTAACACAGGGGGAAGGGTCACCCCTCCACTTT. It specifies CASSVTQGEGSPLHF.